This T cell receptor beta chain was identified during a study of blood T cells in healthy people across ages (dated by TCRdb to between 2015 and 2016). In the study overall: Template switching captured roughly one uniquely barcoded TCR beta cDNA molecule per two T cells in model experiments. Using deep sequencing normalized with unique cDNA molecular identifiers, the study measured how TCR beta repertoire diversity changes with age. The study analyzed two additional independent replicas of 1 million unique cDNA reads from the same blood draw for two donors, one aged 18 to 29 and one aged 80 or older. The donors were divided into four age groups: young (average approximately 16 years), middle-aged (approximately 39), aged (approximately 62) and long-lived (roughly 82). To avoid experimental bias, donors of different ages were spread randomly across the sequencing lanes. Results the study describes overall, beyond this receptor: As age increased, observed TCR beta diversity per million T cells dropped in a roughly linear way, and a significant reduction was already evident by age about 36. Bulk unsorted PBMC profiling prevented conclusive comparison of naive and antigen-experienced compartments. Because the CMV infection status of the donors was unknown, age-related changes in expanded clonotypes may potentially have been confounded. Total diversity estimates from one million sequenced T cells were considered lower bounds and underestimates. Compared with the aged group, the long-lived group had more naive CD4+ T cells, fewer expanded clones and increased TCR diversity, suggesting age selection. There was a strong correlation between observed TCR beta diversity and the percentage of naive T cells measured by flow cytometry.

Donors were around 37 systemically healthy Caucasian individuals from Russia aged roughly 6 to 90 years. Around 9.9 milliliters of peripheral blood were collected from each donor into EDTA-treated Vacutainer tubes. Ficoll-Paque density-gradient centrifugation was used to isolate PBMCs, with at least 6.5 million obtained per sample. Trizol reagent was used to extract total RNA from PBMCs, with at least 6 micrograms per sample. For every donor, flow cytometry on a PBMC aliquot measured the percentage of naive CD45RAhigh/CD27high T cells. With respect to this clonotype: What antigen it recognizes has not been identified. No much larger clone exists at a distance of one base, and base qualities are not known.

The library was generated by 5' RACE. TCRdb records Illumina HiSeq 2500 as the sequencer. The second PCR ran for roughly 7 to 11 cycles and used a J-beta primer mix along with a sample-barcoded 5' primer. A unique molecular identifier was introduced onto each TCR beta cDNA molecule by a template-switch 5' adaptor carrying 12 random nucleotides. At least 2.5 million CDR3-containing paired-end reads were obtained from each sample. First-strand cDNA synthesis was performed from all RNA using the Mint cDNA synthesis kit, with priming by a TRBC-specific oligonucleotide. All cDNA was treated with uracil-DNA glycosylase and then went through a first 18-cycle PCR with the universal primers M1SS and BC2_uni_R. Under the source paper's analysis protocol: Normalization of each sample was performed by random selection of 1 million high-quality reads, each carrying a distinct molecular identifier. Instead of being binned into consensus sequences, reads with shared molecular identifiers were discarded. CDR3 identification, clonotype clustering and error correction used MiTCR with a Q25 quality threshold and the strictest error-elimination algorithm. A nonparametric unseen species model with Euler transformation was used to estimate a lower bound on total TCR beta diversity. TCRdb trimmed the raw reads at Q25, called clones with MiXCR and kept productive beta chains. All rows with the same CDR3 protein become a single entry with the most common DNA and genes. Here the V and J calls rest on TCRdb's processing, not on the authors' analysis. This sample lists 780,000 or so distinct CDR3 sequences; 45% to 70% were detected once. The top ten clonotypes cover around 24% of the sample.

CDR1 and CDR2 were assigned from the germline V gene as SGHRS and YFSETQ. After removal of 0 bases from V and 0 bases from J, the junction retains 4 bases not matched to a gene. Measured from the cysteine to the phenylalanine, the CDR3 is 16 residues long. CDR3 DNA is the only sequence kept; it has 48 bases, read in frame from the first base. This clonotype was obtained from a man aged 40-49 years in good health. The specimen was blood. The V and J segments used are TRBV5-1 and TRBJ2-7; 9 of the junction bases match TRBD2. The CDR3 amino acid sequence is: CASSLALAGSSYEQYF. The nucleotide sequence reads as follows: TGCGCCAGCAGCTTGGCCCTAGCGGGAAGCTCCTACGAGCAGTACTTC.